This record covers a single TCR beta chain. This sample was included in a study of human T cells and chemical hapten exposure. A single record per CDR3 protein comes from TCRdb applying MiXCR to the RACE reads. This repertoire shows about 55,000 distinct CDR3 sequences, about 10% found once; its top ten account for around 1.6%. Germline V CDR1 and CDR2: SGHRS, YFSETQ. The CDR3 runs 14 residues. Trimming removed 0 bases at V and 5 bases at J, with 11 bases between. Documented time point: patch test 2, 6 weeks after DPC sensitization. Treatment described: therapeutic diphenylcyclopropenone sensitization with weekly scalp DPC.

Sequencing used whole blood, obtained in connection with sensitization to the hapten diphenylcyclopropenone (DPC). This TCR was recovered from a woman in her fifties or sixties with alopecia areata. Some clones in this sample may be carry-over from other donors' samples. This chain links TRBV5-1 with TRBJ2-5; D call uncertain. The CDR3 region has the DNA TGCGCCAGCAGCTTGGAGACCTGGCGGGAGACCCAGTACTTC. Translation gives CASSLETWRETQYF.